The 15 T cell receptor beta chains below come from one sample, sequenced in a study of T cell changes during pregnancy in multiple sclerosis (dated by TCRdb to about 2019). Library method: the immunoSEQ multiplex PCR assay. The source is immuneACCESS, and TCRdb retained only in-frame sequences with V and J called. Part of the clones is not carried over; for the studies checked, unresolved V genes explain less than half of this, and the remainder is unexplained. The sample table lists around 100,000 clones, approximately 90% of them with a count of one. Of the sample, more than 1.5% is held by the ten largest clones. The specimen was peripheral blood, collected after pregnancy. These TCRs come from a female donor with multiple sclerosis, enrolled in a pregnancy study.

In its sample, this clone was seen once. The rearrangement links TRBV7-9 to TRBJ2-5, with D possibly being TRBD2 (6 bases). V lost 7 bases to trimming and J lost 2 bases, with 14 bases between them. Germline CDR1 SEHNR, CDR2 FQNEAQ (reference sequence). This CDR3 is built from 14 residues. Here the CDR3 DNA reads TGTGCCAGCAACTCGGAGGGCCGACAAGAGACCCAGTACTTC. Residues: CASNSEGRQETQYF. The entire variable domain, with the rest obtained from reference TRBV7-9 and TRBJ2-5, is as follows: DTGVSQNPRHKITKRGQNVTFRCDPISEHNRLYWYRQTLGQGPEFLTYFQNEAQLEKSRLLSDRFSAERPKGSFSTLEIQRTEQGDSAMYLCASNSEGRQETQYFGPGTRLLVL.

The chain combines TRBV6-6 with TRBJ1-3; D not certain. The V end lost 5 bases, the J end lost 4 bases, and 15 bases lay between the germline ends. Per the germline V gene, CDR1 is MNHNY and CDR2 is SVGAGI (reference sequence). The CDR3 is made up of 15 amino acids. As DNA, the CDR3 is TGTGCCAGCAGTGGGCCGTGGAGGGAAGGAAACACCATATATTTT. Protein: CASSGPWREGNTIYF.

This chain uses TRBV18 with TRBJ1-4; no firm D call. The CDR3 loop spans 14 amino acids. V gave up 2 bases and J gave up 8 bases, with 12 bases separating them. Looked up from germline, CDR1 is KGHSH and CDR2 is LQKENI. CDR3 loop: CASSPGGLYEKLFF. The CDR3 DNA follows: TGTGCCAGCTCACCAGGTGGACTGTACGAAAAACTGTTTTTT. The entire variable domain, with the rest obtained from reference TRBV18 and TRBJ1-4, is as follows: NAGVMQNPRHLVRRRGQEARLRCSPMKGHSHVYWYRQLPEEGLKFMVYLQKENIIDESGMPKERFSAEFPKEGPSILRIQQVVRGDSAAYFCASSPGGLYEKLFFGSGTQLSVL.

The V gene is TRBV5-1, the J gene TRBJ2-7, with 7 bases fitting TRBD1. V trimming: 3 bases; J trimming: 6 bases; junction bases outside the gene matches: 12. The CDR3 is made up of 15 amino acids. Germline V gene data show CDR1 as SGHRS and CDR2 as YFSETQ. Written as DNA, the CDR3 is TGCGCCAGCAGCTCGAGGGACAGAGCAGGAAGCGAGCAGTACTTC. This encodes CASSSRDRAGSEQYF.

This chain connects TRBV4-3 to TRBJ1-5; unclear D gene. The V end lost 0 bases, the J end lost 2 bases, and 8 bases lay between the germline ends. The length of the CDR3 is 15 residues. Germline CDR1 is LGHNA and CDR2 is YSLEER. The DNA of the CDR3 is TGCGCCAGCAGCCAAGATCTTCCGGGCAATCAGCCCCAGCATTTT. Translating it yields CASSQDLPGNQPQHF.

The chain links TRBV28 to TRBJ2-3, with 8 bases aligning to TRBD2. Germline CDR1 is MDHEN and CDR2 is SYDVKM. This CDR3 contains 12 residues. The junction had 5 bases not matched to a gene; V was cut back by 5 bases and J by 10 bases. The CDR3 loop is CASSVQRESQYF. CDR3 bases: TGTGCCAGCAGTGTCCAGCGGGAGTCGCAGTATTTT.

The CDR3 coding sequence is TGCGCCAGCAGCTTGGTTTATGGGGCAGAGACTGAAGCTTTCTTT. Encoded protein: CASSLVYGAETEAFF. V and J are TRBV5-1 and TRBJ1-1, with TRBD1 as a possible D gene (5 bases). Germline V lookup: CDR1 SGHRS, CDR2 YFSETQ. The CDR3 spans 15 residues. Trimming took 0 bases from V and 5 from J, leaving 14 bases between them.

This rearrangement joins TRBV6-1 to TRBJ2-3; D is uncertain. Trimming pared 3 bases from V and 10 bases from J, leaving 14 bases between. In germline, CDR1 is MNHNS, CDR2 SASEGT. The CDR3 spans 13 residues. CDR3 nucleotide sequence: TGTGCCAGCAGTGAGCAGGATGCCCTTTCGCAGTATTTT. Translated: CASSEQDALSQYF.

As DNA, the CDR3 is TGTGCCAGCAGCTCGCAGGGGAGCTCCTACAATGAGCAGTTCTTC. This gives the protein CASSSQGSSYNEQFF. The chain links TRBV7-8 to TRBJ2-1; a possible D gene is TRBD1 (6 bases). From germline, CDR1 is SGHVS and CDR2 FQNEAQ. CDR3 size: 15 residues. Between the trimmed V and J ends, which lost 4 bases and 0 bases, there was a span of 10 bases.

This rearrangement joins TRBV15 to TRBJ1-1; TRBD1 aligns across 7 bases. Germline V lookup: CDR1 LNHNV, CDR2 YYDKDF (reference sequence). J lost 7 bases, V lost 1 base, and 0 bases had no gene match. The CDR3 spans 12 residues. CDR3 protein: CATSRGQGEAFF. In DNA, the CDR3 is TGTGCCACCAGCAGAGGACAGGGTGAAGCTTTCTTT.

This clone was seen once. The chain has TRBV27 and TRBJ1-2; 10 bases agree with TRBD1. The CDR3 has 17 amino acids. The V gene's germline CDR1 is MNHEY and CDR2 SMNVEV (reference sequence). V shed 4 bases, J shed 2 bases, and the junction held 10 bases outside the gene matches. The CDR3 DNA is TGTGCCAGCAGTTCGGCCGACAGGGGGCGCTTCAACTATGGCTACACCTTC. Translation: CASSSADRGRFNYGYTF.

The J gene is TRBJ1-1, the V gene TRBV6-1; 7 bases match TRBD1. V was clipped by 3 bases and J by 5 bases; unmatched bases: 9. Germline CDR1 is MNHNS and CDR2 is SASEGT. The CDR3 sequence is 15 residues long. The CDR3 loop reads CASSERTSGGTEAFF. The CDR3 coding sequence is TGTGCCAGCAGTGAGCGGACGTCAGGGGGTACTGAAGCTTTCTTT.

This chain joins TRBV11-2 and TRBJ1-1; D is unresolved. Germline values: CDR1 SGHAT, CDR2 FQNNGV. The ends were cut back, 1 base at V and 1 base at J, with 4 bases in the middle. The CDR3 length is 13 residues. The CDR3 DNA follows: TGTGCCAGCAGCTTAGTACAGAACACTGAAGCTTTCTTT. Its translation: CASSLVQNTEAFF.

The chain uses TRBV9 and TRBJ2-7; D is possibly TRBD2 (6 bases). This CDR3 spans 15 amino acids. Per germline, CDR1 SGDLS and CDR2 YYNGEE. Trimming pared 0 bases from V and 1 base from J, leaving 11 bases between. In DNA, the CDR3 is TGTGCCAGCAGCGTAGAGGCGGGGAGGTCCTACGAGCAGTACTTC. It codes for CASSVEAGRSYEQYF.

The CDR3 region is CPLSSYNSPLHF. The CDR3 DNA sequence: TGTCCCCTCAGCTCCTATAATTCACCCCTCCACTTT. The chain uses TRBV9 and TRBJ1-6; D gene unclear. The CDR3 consists of 12 residues. CDR1 SGDLS and CDR2 YYNGEE come from the germline V gene.